What follows is one T cell receptor (beta chain) and its context. This clonotype occurred a few times. What this receptor recognizes is not known. It has no much larger one-base neighbor in the sample; base qualities were not kept. Trimming accounts for 4 bases at V and 3 bases at J, while the number of junction bases matched to no gene is 3. Measured from the cysteine to the phenylalanine, the CDR3 is 14 residues long. The sequence is cut down to CDR3 DNA, 42 bases in frame from base 1. Library preparation used RT-PCR. TCRdb shows the sequencer as Illumina HiSeq 2500. Through fastp at Q25 and MiXCR, TCRdb rebuilt clones from the public reads, retaining in-frame beta chains. Entries are consolidated by CDR3 protein sequence, retaining the most common genes and DNA. The sample table contains about half a million distinct CDR3 sequences; only one count was recorded for roughly 27% of them. The top ten hold 1.5% to 2% of the sample.

This record belongs to a study of response to subunit inactivated influenza vaccine (dated by TCRdb to 2017 to 2018). With respect to the entire study: Deep quantitative profiling of the T cell receptor repertoire was used in the study to follow responses to a trivalent subunit inactivated influenza vaccine.

Findings and caveats that apply to the study as a whole: According to the authors, only a limited number of new T cells may be recruited by each seasonal influenza vaccination.

Rearrangement joined TRBV12-3 or TRBV12-4 to TRBJ1-5; 7 nucleotides in the junction match TRBD1. Specimen: CD4+ T cells sorted from PBMCs, collected about 5 days after vaccination. The TCR originated in a man in his forties or fifties who received an inactivated influenza vaccine. Donor details come from another sample of the same person, matched by shared clones. The DNA sequence reads TGTGCCAGCAGTTCGGGGACAGACAATCAGCCCCAGCATTTT. It specifies CASSSGTDNQPQHF.